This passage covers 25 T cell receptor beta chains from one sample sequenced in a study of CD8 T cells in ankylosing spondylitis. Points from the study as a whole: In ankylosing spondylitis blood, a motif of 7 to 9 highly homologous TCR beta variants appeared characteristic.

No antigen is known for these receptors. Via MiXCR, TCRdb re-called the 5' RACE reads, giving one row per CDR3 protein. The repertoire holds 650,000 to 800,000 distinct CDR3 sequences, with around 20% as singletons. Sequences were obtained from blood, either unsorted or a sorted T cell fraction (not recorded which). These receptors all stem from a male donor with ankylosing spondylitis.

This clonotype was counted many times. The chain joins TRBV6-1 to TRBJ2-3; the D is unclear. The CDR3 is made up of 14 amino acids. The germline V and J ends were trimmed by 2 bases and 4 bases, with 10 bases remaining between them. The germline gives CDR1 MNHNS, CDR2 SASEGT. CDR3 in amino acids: CASSEWDLADTQYF. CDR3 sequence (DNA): TGTGCCAGCAGTGAATGGGATCTCGCAGATACGCAGTATTTT.

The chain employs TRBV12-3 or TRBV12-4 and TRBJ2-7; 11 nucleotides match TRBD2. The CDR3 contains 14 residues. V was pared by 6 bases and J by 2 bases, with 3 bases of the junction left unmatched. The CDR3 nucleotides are TGTGCCAGCAGCACGGGACTAGCGGCCTACGAGCAGTACTTC. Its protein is CASSTGLAAYEQYF.

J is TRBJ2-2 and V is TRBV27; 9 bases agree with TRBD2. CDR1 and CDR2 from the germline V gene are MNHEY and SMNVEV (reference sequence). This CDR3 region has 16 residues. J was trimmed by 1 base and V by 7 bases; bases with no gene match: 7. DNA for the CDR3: TGTGCCAGCAAAGCTCTAGCGGGGCGGAACACCGGGGAGCTGTTTTTT. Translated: CASKALAGRNTGELFF.

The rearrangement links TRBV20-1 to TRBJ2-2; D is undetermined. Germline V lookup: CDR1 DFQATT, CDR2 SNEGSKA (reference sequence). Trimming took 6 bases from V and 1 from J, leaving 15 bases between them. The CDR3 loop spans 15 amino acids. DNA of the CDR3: TGCAGTGCCTTTCCTCCTACCAAGAACACCGGGGAGCTGTTTTTT. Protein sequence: CSAFPPTKNTGELFF.

This CDR3 reads CASSSRGSRLSNQPQHF. As DNA, the CDR3 is TGTGCCAGCAGCTCCCGTGGCAGCCGCCTTAGCAATCAGCCCCAGCATTTT. The chain recombines TRBV6-1 with TRBJ1-5; D is unclear. Trimming shortened V by 6 bases and J by 0 bases, and 18 bases separated the two germline ends. Germline V CDR1 and CDR2: MNHNS, SASEGT. The CDR3 length is 17 residues.

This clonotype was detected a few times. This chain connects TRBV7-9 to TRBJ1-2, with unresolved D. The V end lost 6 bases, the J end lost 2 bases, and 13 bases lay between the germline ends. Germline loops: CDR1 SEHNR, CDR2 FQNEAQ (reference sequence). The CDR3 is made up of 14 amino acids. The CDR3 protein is CASSPPRGNYGYTF. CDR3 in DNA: TGTGCCAGCAGTCCACCCCGTGGGAACTATGGCTACACCTTC.

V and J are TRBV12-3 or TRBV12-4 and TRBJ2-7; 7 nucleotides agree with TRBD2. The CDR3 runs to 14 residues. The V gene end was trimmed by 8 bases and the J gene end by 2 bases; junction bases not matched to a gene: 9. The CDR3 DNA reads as TGTGCCAGCGGGGGGTTGGGGGGGGCCTACGAGCAGTACTTC. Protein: CASGGLGGAYEQYF.

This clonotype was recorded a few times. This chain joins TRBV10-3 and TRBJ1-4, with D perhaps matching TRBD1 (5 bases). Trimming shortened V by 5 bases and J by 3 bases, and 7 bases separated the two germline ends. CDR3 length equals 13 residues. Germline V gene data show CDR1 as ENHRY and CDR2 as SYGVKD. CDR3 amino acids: CAISQGPNEKLFF. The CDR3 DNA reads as TGTGCCATCAGTCAGGGACCTAATGAAAAACTGTTTTTT.

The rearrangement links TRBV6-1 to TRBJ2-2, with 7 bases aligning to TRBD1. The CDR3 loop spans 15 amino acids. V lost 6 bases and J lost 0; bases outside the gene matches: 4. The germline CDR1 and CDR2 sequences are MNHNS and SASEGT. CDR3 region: CASRQTGTNTGELFF. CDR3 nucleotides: TGTGCCAGCAGGCAGACAGGGACGAACACCGGGGAGCTGTTTTTT.

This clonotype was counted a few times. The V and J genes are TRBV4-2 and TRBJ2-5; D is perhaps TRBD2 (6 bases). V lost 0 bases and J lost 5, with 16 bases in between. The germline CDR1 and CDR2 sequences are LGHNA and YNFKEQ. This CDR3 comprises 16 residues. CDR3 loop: CASSQEGLSGGETQYF. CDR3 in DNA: TGTGCCAGCAGCCAAGAAGGTCTTTCAGGAGGGGAGACCCAGTACTTC.

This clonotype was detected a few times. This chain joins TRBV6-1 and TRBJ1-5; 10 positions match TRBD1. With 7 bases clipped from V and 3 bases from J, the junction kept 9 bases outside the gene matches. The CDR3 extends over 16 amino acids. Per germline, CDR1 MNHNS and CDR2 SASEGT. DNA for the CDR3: TGTGCCAGCACCCCCCAAGGACAGGGGGACAATCAGCCCCAGCATTTT. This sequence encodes CASTPQGQGDNQPQHF.

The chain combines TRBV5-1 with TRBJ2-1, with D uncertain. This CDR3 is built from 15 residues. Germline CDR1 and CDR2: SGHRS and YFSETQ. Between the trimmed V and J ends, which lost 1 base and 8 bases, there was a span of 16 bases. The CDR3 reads CASSLYTPIGDEQFF. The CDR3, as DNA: TGCGCCAGCAGCTTGTACACGCCGATAGGCGATGAGCAGTTCTTC.

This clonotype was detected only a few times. The CDR3 nucleotides read TGCAGTGCTAACAGGGGGCAGGGGGCTTTCTTT. Its translation: CSANRGQGAFF. V is TRBV20-1 and J is TRBJ1-1; 9 bases fit TRBD1. After removal of 4 bases from V and 11 bases from J, the junction contained 5 bases not matched to a gene. CDR3 length: 11 amino acids. Germline V gives CDR1 DFQATT, CDR2 SNEGSKA (reference sequence).

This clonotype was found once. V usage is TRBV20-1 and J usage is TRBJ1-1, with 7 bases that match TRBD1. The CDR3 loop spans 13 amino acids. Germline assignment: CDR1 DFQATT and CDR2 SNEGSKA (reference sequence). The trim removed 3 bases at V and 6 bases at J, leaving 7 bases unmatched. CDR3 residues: CSARTNTGAEAFF. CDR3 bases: TGCAGTGCTAGGACCAACACAGGGGCTGAAGCTTTCTTT.

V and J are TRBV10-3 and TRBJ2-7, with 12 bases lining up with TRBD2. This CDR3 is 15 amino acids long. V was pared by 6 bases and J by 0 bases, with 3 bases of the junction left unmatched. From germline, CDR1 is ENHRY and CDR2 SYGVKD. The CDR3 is CAISMTSGSSYEQYF. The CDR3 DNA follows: TGTGCCATCAGCATGACTAGCGGGAGCTCCTACGAGCAGTACTTC.

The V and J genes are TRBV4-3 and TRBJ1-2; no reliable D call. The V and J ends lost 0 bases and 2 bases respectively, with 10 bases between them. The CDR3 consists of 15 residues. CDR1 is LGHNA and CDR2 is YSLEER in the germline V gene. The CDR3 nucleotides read TGCGCCAGCAGCCAAGATGCGCCAGCCAACTATGGCTACACCTTC. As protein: CASSQDAPANYGYTF.

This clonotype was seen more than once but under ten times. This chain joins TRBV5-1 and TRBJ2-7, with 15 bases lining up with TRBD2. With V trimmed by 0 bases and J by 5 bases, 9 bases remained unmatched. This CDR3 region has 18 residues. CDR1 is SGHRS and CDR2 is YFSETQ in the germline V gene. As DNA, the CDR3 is TGCGCCAGCAGCTTGGGCCGACGGACTAGCGGGGGGGCGAACGAGCAGTACTTC. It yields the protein CASSLGRRTSGGANEQYF.

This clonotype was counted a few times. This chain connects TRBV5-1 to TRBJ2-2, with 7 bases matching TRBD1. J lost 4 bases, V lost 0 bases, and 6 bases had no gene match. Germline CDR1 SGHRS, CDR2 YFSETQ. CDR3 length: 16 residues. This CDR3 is CASSLDYRGSTGELFF. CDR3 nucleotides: TGCGCCAGCAGCTTGGATTACAGGGGCAGCACCGGGGAGCTGTTTTTT. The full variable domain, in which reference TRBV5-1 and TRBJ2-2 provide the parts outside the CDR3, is KAGVTQTPRYLIKTRGQQVTLSCSPISGHRSVSWYQQTPGQGLQFLFEYFSETQRNKGNFPGRFSGRQFSNSRSEMNVSTLELGDSALYLCASSLDYRGSTGELFFGEGSRLTVL.

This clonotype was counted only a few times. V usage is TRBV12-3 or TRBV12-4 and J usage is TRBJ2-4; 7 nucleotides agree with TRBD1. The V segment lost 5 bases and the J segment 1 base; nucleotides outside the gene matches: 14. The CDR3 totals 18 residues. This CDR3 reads CASSLGTAFRDAKNIQYF. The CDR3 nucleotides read TGTGCCAGCAGTCTCGGGACAGCCTTTCGGGACGCCAAAAACATTCAGTACTTC.

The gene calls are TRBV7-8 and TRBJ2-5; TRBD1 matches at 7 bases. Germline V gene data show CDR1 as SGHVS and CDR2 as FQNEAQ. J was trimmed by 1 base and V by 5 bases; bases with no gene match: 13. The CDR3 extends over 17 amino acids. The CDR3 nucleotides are TGTGCCAGCAGCCTCGAGGGGCACAGGGGACCCCAAGAGACCCAGTACTTC. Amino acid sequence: CASSLEGHRGPQETQYF.

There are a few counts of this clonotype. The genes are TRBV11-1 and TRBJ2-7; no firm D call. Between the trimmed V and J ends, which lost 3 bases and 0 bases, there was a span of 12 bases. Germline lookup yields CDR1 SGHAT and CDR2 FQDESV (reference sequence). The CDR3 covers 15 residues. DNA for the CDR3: TGTGCCAGCAGCTTCCTGGCGTTGAGCTCCTACGAGCAGTACTTC. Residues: CASSFLALSSYEQYF.

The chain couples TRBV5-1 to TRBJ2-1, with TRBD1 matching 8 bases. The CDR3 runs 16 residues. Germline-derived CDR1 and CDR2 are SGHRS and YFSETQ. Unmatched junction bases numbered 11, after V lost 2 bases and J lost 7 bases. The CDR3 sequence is CASSFFYGTGPNEQFF. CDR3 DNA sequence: TGCGCCAGCAGCTTCTTCTACGGGACAGGCCCGAATGAGCAGTTCTTC.

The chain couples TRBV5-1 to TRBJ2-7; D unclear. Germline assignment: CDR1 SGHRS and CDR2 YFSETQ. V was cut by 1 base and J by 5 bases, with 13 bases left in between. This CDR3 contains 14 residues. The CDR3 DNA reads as TGCGCCAGCAGCTTGTATCGCCTTTGGGACGAGCAGTACTTC. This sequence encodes CASSLYRLWDEQYF.

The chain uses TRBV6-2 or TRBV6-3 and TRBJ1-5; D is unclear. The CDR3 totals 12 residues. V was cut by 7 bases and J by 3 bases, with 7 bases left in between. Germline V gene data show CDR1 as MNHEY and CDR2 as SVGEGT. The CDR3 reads CASNLPNQPQHF. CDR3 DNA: TGTGCCAGCAACCTCCCCAATCAGCCCCAGCATTTT.

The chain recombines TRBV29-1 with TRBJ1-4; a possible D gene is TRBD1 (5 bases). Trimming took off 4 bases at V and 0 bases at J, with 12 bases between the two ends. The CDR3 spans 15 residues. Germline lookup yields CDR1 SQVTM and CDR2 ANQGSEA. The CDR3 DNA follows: TGCAGCGTTGGGGGCCCGTTTACAACTAATGAAAAACTGTTTTTT. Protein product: CSVGGPFTTNEKLFF.